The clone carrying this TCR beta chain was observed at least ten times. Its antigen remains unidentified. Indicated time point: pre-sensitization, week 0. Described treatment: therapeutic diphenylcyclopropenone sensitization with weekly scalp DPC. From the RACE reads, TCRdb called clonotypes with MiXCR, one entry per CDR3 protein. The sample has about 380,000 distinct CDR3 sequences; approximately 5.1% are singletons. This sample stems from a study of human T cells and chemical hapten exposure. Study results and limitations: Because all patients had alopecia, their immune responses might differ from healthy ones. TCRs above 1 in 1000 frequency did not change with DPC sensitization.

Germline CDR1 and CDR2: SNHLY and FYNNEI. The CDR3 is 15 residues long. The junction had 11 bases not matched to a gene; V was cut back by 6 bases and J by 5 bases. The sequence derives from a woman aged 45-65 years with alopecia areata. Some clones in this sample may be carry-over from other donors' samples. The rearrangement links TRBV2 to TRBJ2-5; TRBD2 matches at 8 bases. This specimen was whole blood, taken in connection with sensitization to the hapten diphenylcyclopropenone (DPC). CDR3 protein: CASSAERGTGETQYF. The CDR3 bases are TGTGCCAGCAGCGCCGAGCGGGGGACGGGGGAGACCCAGTACTTC.